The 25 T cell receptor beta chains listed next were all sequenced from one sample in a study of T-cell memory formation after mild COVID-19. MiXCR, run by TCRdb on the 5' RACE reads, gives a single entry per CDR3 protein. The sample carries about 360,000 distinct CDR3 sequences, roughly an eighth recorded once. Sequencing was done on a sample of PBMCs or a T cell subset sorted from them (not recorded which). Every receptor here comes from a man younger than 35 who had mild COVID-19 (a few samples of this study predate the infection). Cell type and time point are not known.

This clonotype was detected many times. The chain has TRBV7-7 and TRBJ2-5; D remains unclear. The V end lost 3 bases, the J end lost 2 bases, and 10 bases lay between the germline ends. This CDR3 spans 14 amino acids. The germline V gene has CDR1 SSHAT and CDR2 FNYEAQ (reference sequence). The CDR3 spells CASSFSSLQETQYF. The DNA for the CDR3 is TGTGCCAGCAGCTTCTCTAGTCTACAAGAGACCCAGTACTTC.

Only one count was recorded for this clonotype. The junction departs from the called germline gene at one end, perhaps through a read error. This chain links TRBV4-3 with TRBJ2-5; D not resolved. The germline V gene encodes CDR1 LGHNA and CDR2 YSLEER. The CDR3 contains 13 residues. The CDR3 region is CARSQRSQETQYF. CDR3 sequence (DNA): TGCGCCAGAAGCCAACGCAGTCAAGAGACCCAGTACTTC.

The CDR3 loop is CATSDLTDGFTDTQYF. The CDR3, as DNA: TGTGCCACCAGTGATCTAACGGACGGGTTCACAGATACGCAGTATTTT. The chain joins TRBV24-1 to TRBJ2-3; D unresolved. CDR3 length: 16 amino acids. CDR1 is KGHDR, CDR2 SFDVKD, per germline. The ends were cut back, 3 bases at V and 2 bases at J, with 14 bases in the middle.

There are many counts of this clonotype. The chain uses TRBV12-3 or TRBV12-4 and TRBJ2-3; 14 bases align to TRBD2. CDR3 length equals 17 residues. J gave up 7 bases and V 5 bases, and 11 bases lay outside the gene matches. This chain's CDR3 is CASSPGLAGGSGYTQYF. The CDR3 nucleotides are TGTGCCAGCAGTCCAGGACTAGCGGGGGGTTCGGGGTATACGCAGTATTTT.

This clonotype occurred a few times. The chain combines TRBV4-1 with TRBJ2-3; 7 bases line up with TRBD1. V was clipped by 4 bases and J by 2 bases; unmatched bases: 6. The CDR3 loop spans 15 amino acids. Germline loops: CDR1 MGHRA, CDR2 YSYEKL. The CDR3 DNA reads TGCGCCAGCAGCCTCCGACAGGGAGTCACAGATACGCAGTATTTT. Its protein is CASSLRQGVTDTQYF.

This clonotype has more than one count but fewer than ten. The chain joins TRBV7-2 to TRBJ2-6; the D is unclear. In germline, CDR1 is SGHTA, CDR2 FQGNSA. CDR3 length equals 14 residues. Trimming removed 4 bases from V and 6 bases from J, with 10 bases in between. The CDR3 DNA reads TGTGCCAGCAGCTCTGCAAGTGCGGCCAACGTCCTGACTTTC. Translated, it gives CASSSASAANVLTF.

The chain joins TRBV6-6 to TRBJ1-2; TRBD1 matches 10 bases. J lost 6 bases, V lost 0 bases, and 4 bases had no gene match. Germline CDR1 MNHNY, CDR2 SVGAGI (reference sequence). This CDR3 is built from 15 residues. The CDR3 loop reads CASSYSGQGLDGYTF. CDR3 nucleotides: TGTGCCAGCAGTTACTCGGGACAGGGGTTGGATGGCTACACCTTC.

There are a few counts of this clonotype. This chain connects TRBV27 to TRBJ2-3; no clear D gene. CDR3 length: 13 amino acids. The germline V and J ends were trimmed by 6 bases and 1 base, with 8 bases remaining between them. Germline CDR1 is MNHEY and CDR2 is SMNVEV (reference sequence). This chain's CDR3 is CASSKIGTDTQYF. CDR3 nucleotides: TGTGCCAGCAGCAAGATTGGCACAGATACGCAGTATTTT.

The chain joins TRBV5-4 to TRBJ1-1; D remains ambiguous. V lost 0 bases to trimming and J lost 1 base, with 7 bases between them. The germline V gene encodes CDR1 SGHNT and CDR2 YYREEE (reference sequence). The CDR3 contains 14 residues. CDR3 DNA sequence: TGTGCCAGCAGCTTGGAATGGCGGAACACTGAAGCTTTCTTT. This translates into CASSLEWRNTEAFF.

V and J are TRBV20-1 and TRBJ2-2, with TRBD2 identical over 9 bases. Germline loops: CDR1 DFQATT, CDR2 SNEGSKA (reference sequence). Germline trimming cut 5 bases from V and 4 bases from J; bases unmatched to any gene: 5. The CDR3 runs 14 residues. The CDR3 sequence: CSARRGGSTGELFF. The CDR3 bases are TGCAGTGCTCGGCGGGGGGGCAGCACCGGGGAGCTGTTTTTT.

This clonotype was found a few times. CDR3 sequence (DNA): TGTGCCATCAGTGAGTCGATCATGGGGGCCGCTTCCAATGAGCAGTTCTTC. Protein product: CAISESIMGAASNEQFF. The chain recombines TRBV10-3 with TRBJ2-1, with D possibly TRBD1 on 6 matching bases. The germline CDR1 and CDR2 sequences are ENHRY and SYGVKD. The CDR3 is made up of 17 amino acids. The germline V and J ends were trimmed by 0 bases and 6 bases, with 18 bases remaining between them.

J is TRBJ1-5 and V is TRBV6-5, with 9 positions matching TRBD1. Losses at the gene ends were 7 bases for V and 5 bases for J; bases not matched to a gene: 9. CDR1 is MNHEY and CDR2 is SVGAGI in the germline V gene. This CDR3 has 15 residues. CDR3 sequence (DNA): TGTGCCAGCAAACCGACAGGGGGATCTTATCAGCCCCAGCATTTT. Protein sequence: CASKPTGGSYQPQHF.

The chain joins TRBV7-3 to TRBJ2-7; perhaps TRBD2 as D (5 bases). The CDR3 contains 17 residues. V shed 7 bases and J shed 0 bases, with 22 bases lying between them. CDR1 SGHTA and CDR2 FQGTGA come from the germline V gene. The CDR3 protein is CASTQEVEISSSYEQYF. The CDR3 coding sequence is TGTGCCAGCACCCAGGAGGTGGAGATTTCGAGCTCCTACGAGCAGTACTTC.

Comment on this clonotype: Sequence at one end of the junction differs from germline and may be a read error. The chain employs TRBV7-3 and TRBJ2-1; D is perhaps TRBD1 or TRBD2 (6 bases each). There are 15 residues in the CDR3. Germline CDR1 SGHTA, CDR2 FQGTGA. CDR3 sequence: CSSSLGGGFYNEQFF. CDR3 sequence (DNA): TGTTCCAGCAGCTTAGGAGGGGGGTTCTACAATGAGCAGTTCTTC.

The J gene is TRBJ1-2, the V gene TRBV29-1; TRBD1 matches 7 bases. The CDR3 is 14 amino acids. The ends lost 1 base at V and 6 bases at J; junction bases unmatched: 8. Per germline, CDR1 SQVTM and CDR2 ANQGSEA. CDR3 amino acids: CSVEASGGGNGYTF. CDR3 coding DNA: TGCAGCGTTGAAGCCTCAGGGGGGGGAAATGGCTACACCTTC.

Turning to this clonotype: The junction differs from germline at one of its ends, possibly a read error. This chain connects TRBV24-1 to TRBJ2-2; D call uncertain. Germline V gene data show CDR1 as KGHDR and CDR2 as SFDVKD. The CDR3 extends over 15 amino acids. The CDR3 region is CATIDTSAGTGELFF. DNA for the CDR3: TGTGCCACCATTGATACCTCGGCAGGCACCGGGGAGCTGTTTTTT.

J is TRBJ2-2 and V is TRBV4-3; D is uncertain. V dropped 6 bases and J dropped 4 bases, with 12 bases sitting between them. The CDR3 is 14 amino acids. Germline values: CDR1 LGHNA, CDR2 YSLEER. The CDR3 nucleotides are TGCGCCAGCAGTCCCTGGACGGCCACCGGGGAGCTGTTTTTT. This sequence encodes CASSPWTATGELFF.

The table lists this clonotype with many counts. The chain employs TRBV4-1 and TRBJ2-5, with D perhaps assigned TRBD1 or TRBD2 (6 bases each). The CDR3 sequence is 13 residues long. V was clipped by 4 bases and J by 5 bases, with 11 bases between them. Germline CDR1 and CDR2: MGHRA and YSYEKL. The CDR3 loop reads CASSRGAGETQYF. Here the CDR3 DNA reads TGCGCCAGCAGCCGGGGGGCGGGGGAGACCCAGTACTTC.

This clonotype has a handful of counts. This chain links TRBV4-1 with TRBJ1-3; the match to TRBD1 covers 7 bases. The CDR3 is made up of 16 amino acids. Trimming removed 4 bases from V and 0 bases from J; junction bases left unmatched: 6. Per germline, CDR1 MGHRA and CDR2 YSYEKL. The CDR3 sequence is CASSPGTAFSGNTIYF. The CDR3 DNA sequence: TGCGCCAGCAGCCCCGGGACAGCATTCTCTGGAAACACCATATATTTT.

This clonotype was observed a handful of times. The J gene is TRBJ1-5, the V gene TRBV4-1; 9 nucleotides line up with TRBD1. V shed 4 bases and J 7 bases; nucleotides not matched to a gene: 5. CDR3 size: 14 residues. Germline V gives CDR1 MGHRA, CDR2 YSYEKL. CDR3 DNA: TGCGCCAGCAGCCGGTTGACAGGGGGACAGCCCCAGCATTTT. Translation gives CASSRLTGGQPQHF.

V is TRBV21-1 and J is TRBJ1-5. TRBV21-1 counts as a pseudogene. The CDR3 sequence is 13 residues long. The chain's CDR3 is CASTIRVGQPQHF. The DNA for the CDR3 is TGTGCCAGCACCATAAGGGTAGGGCAGCCCCAGCATTTT.

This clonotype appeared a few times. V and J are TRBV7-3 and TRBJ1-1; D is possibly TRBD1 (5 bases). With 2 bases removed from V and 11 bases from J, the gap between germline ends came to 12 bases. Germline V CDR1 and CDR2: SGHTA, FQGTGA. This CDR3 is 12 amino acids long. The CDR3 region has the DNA TGTGCCAGCAGCTTAGATTCAGGGATTGCTTTCTTT. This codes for CASSLDSGIAFF.

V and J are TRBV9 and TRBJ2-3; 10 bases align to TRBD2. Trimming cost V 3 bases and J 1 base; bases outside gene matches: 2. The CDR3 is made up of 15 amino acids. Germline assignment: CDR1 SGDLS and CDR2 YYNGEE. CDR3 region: CASSDSGGGTDTQYF. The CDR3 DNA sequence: TGTGCCAGCAGCGACAGCGGGGGGGGCACAGATACGCAGTATTTT.

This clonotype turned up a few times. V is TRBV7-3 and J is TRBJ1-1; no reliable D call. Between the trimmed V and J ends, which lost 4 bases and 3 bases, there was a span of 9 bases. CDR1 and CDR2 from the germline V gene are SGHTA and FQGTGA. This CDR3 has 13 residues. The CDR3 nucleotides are TGTGCCAGCAGCTCTAGTATAGACACTGAAGCTTTCTTT. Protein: CASSSSIDTEAFF.

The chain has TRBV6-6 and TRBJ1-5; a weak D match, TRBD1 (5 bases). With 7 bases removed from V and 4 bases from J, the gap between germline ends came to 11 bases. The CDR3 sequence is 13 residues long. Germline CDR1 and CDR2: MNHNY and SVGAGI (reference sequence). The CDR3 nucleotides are TGTGCCAGCACAACCCCAGGGAATCAGCCCCAGCATTTT. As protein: CASTTPGNQPQHF.